This entry lists 24 T cell receptor beta chains sequenced from one sample in a study of T cells after yellow fever vaccination. Via MiXCR, TCRdb re-called the 5' RACE reads, giving one row per CDR3 protein. Of about 340,000 distinct CDR3 sequences listed, 12% are singletons. This material consisted of CD4+ T cells sorted from PBMCs, taken 15 days after the yellow fever booster vaccination. These receptors all come from a man younger than 35 who received the YFV17D yellow fever vaccine.

The chain links TRBV11-3 to TRBJ2-3; D gene uncertain. Germline loops: CDR1 SGHNT, CDR2 YENEEA. The CDR3 sequence is 13 residues long. V lost 4 bases, J lost 4 bases, and 9 bases lay in between. The CDR3 region is CASSSTFADTQYF. DNA for the CDR3: TGTGCCAGCAGCTCGACCTTCGCAGATACGCAGTATTTT.

V and J are TRBV5-1 and TRBJ1-1; D uncertain. The CDR3 length is 12 residues. CDR1 SGHRS and CDR2 YFSETQ come from the germline V gene. Trimming removed 4 bases at V and 11 bases at J, with 15 bases between. In nucleotides, the CDR3 is TGCGCCAGCAGCGCGGACCAATTGATCGCTTTCTTT. It specifies CASSADQLIAFF.

The CDR3 protein is CASSEGTASTVTQYF. The CDR3 DNA reads TGCGCCAGCAGTGAGGGAACAGCCAGTACGGTGACCCAGTACTTC. This chain joins TRBV10-1 and TRBJ2-5; D gene ambiguous. Per the germline V gene, CDR1 is WNHNN and CDR2 is SYGVQD (reference sequence). V lost 2 bases to trimming and J lost 7 bases, with 17 bases between them. The CDR3 sequence is 15 residues long.

This clonotype showed up many times. The chain combines TRBV29-1 with TRBJ2-3, with D possibly TRBD2 on 5 matching bases. The germline V gene encodes CDR1 SQVTM and CDR2 ANQGSEA. Trimming stripped 5 bases from V and 0 bases from J, with 30 bases between. The CDR3 has 20 amino acids. CDR3 region: CSVLLKRGKSPRGSTDTQYF. CDR3 in DNA: TGCAGCGTTCTCCTAAAACGGGGAAAAAGTCCCCGGGGTAGCACAGATACGCAGTATTTT.

In nucleotides, the CDR3 is TGCGCCAGCACTAGACCCGGGAACCAGAACACTGAAGCTTTCTTT. It is translated as CASTRPGNQNTEAFF. V and J are TRBV5-1 and TRBJ1-1; D remains ambiguous. CDR1 and CDR2 from the germline V gene are SGHRS and YFSETQ. This CDR3 comprises 15 residues. Trimming took 6 bases from V and 1 from J, leaving 16 bases between them.

The chain links TRBV3-1 to TRBJ1-5; D is undetermined. V gave up 3 bases and J gave up 7 bases, with 16 bases separating them. CDR3 size: 15 residues. Germline CDR1 LGHDT, CDR2 YNNKEL (reference sequence). Here the CDR3 reads CASSQVWGGGQPQHF. In DNA, the CDR3 is TGTGCCAGCAGCCAGGTCTGGGGAGGTGGCCAGCCCCAGCATTTT.

This clonotype was seen a few times. J is TRBJ2-5 and V is TRBV3-1; 7 bases match TRBD2. The CDR3 sequence is 15 residues long. Germline assignment: CDR1 LGHDT and CDR2 YNNKEL (reference sequence). With 0 bases clipped from V and 8 bases from J, the junction kept 9 bases outside the gene matches. This CDR3 is CASSQEIGREGTQYF. CDR3 DNA sequence: TGTGCCAGCAGCCAAGAAATCGGCAGGGAGGGAACCCAGTACTTC.

Ten or more counts support this clonotype. This chain's CDR3 is CASSLDRDYGYTF. In DNA form, the CDR3 reads TGTGCCAGCAGCTTAGACAGGGACTATGGCTACACCTTC. V and J are TRBV6-6 and TRBJ1-2; the match to TRBD1 covers 7 bases. V was pared by 6 bases and J by 3 bases, with 4 bases of the junction left unmatched. Germline V gives CDR1 MNHNY, CDR2 SVGAGI (reference sequence). This CDR3 comprises 13 residues.

This clonotype turned up a few times. The chain has TRBV11-2 and TRBJ2-1, with D possibly matching TRBD2 (7 bases). CDR1 and CDR2 (germline): SGHAT, FQNNGV. The V and J ends lost 5 bases and 8 bases respectively, with 25 bases between them. The CDR3 is made up of 17 amino acids. The CDR3 region is CASSPWGGGGTGDEQFF. The CDR3 DNA is TGTGCCAGCAGCCCCTGGGGGGGCGGGGGCACCGGGGATGAGCAGTTCTTC. Using reference TRBV11-2 and TRBJ2-1 for the parts outside the CDR3, the full variable domain is EAGVAQSPRYKIIEKRQSVAFWCNPISGHATLYWYQQILGQGPKLLIQFQNNGVVDDSQLPKDRFSAERLKGVDSTLKIQPAKLEDSAVYLCASSPWGGGGTGDEQFFGPGTRLTVL.

This clonotype has only a few counts. V usage is TRBV18 and J usage is TRBJ2-1, with 12 bases lining up with TRBD2. The J segment lost 5 bases and the V segment lost 0 bases, leaving 5 bases of the junction unmatched. The CDR3 spans 17 residues. The germline V gene has CDR1 KGHSH and CDR2 LQKENI. The CDR3 coding sequence is TGTGCCAGCTCACCACCTCTAGCGGGGGGGCATGACAATGAGCAGTTCTTC. Encoded protein: CASSPPLAGGHDNEQFF.

The rearrangement uses TRBV4-3 and TRBJ2-1; D is unclear. Germline V CDR1 and CDR2: LGHNA, YSLEER. The CDR3 length is 13 residues. V dropped 4 bases and J dropped 7 bases, with 11 bases sitting between them. As DNA, the CDR3 is TGCGCCAGCAGCCCGCACACGCAAAATGAGCAGTTCTTC. Protein product: CASSPHTQNEQFF.

This clonotype was counted at least ten times. The chain links TRBV4-2 to TRBJ2-4; 9 positions agree with TRBD2. The V segment lost 3 bases and the J segment 9 bases; nucleotides outside the gene matches: 15. Germline lookup yields CDR1 LGHNA and CDR2 YNFKEQ. This CDR3 region has 17 residues. The CDR3 reads CASSQDLHSGGESIQYF. CDR3 sequence (DNA): TGTGCCAGCAGCCAGGACCTACATAGCGGGGGAGAAAGCATTCAGTACTTC.

This clonotype showed up just a few times. This chain links TRBV7-2 with TRBJ2-5, with 9 positions matching TRBD2. The CDR3 runs to 14 residues. Trimming at V came to 1 base and at J to 10 bases, leaving 7 bases not matched to a gene. Per germline, CDR1 SGHTA and CDR2 FQGNSA. CDR3 in DNA: TGTGCCAGCAGCTTAGAGCGGGGGGAAGTGGTCCAGTACTTC. Protein: CASSLERGEVVQYF.

The chain uses TRBV9 and TRBJ2-3; D is unclear. The CDR3 has 14 amino acids. Between the trimmed V and J ends, which lost 3 bases and 0 bases, there was a span of 8 bases. In germline, CDR1 is SGDLS, CDR2 YYNGEE. The CDR3, as DNA: TGTGCCAGCAGCGCCTTCGCCAGCACAGATACGCAGTATTTT. Its translation is CASSAFASTDTQYF.

This clonotype was detected only a few times. This rearrangement joins TRBV4-3 to TRBJ2-3, with 12 bases matching TRBD1. The CDR3 has 16 residues. The V gene's germline CDR1 is LGHNA and CDR2 YSLEER. J gave up 6 bases and V 1 base, and 5 bases lay outside the gene matches. This chain's CDR3 is CASSQVWGTGGDTQYF. The CDR3 DNA reads as TGCGCCAGCAGCCAAGTATGGGGGACAGGGGGCGATACGCAGTATTTT.

V gene TRBV7-3 combines with J gene TRBJ2-3, with 8 nucleotides matching TRBD2. The V and J ends lost 5 bases and 1 base, in that order; junction bases with no gene match: 5. The CDR3 runs 15 residues. Germline CDR1 reads SGHTA; CDR2 reads FQGTGA. CDR3 nucleotide sequence: TGTGCCAGCAGCCCTCAACTAGCGGGCACAGATACGCAGTATTTT. The encoded protein is CASSPQLAGTDTQYF.

Only a few counts were recorded for this clonotype. This chain connects TRBV20-1 to TRBJ2-5, with 11 bases fitting TRBD2. The CDR3 has 15 amino acids. The V segment lost 5 bases and the J segment 1 base; nucleotides outside the gene matches: 6. Germline values: CDR1 DFQATT, CDR2 SNEGSKA (reference sequence). Here the CDR3 DNA reads TGCAGTGCTTTCTCGACTAGCGGGGCCCAAGAGACCCAGTACTTC. Its protein is CSAFSTSGAQETQYF.

This clonotype was found many times. The chain links TRBV11-2 to TRBJ2-1, with D hard to call. The ends were cut back, 5 bases at V and 4 bases at J, with 12 bases in the middle. The germline V gene encodes CDR1 SGHAT and CDR2 FQNNGV. There are 14 residues in the CDR3. The CDR3 region has the DNA TGTGCCAGCAGCCCGCTGCGACAATACAATGAGCAGTTCTTC. Its translation: CASSPLRQYNEQFF.

V gene TRBV30 combines with J gene TRBJ2-2; D tentatively fits TRBD1 or TRBD2 (8 bases each). This CDR3 has 16 residues. CDR1 and CDR2 (germline): GTSNPN, SVGIG (reference sequence). Between the trimmed V and J ends, which lost 8 bases and 2 bases, there was a span of 21 bases. The CDR3 DNA reads TGTGCCCGCCGGGGGGGACAGGCGACCAACACCGGGGAGCTGTTTTTT. Protein product: CARRGGQATNTGELFF.

There are a few counts of this clonotype. The chain links TRBV6-2 or TRBV6-3 to TRBJ1-1; D unresolved. Trimming pared 2 bases from V and 5 bases from J, leaving 15 bases between. Germline V gene lookup returns CDR1 MNHEY and CDR2 SVGEGT. The CDR3 runs 15 residues. The CDR3 bases are TGTGCCAGCAGTTACAATTCCAGGCAAAGGACTGAAGCTTTCTTT. This sequence encodes CASSYNSRQRTEAFF.

This clonotype has a handful of counts. The chain combines TRBV6-5 with TRBJ1-5; a weak D match, TRBD1 (6 bases). V was shortened by 2 bases and J by 1 base, with 12 bases between the two germline ends. The CDR3 runs to 16 residues. CDR1 and CDR2 (germline): MNHEY, SVGAGI. CDR3 nucleotides: TGTGCCAGCAGTTACGGGACACCGGGGAGCAATCAGCCCCAGCATTTT. Translated: CASSYGTPGSNQPQHF.

The table lists this clonotype with a few counts. This sequence joins TRBV5-1 and TRBJ2-5; D perhaps matches TRBD1 (5 bases). This CDR3 is built from 14 residues. Germline loops: CDR1 SGHRS, CDR2 YFSETQ. V was clipped by 3 bases and J by 2 bases, with 11 bases between them. The CDR3 DNA follows: TGCGCCAGCAGCTCTCAGGGCAGGCAAGAGACCCAGTACTTC. Translated: CASSSQGRQETQYF.

This clonotype was detected a few times. The rearrangement links TRBV5-6 to TRBJ2-5; TRBD1 might be the D (6 bases). Trimming pared 3 bases from V and 6 bases from J, leaving 15 bases between. The CDR3 has 14 residues. CDR1 SGHDT and CDR2 YYEEEE come from the germline V gene. This CDR3 reads CASSSGHVGKTQYF. The CDR3 DNA reads TGTGCCAGCAGCTCGGGACACGTTGGGAAGACCCAGTACTTC.

The genes are TRBV7-9 and TRBJ2-2; D possibly corresponds to TRBD2 (6 bases). The CDR3 extends over 11 amino acids. V shed 11 bases and J shed 6 bases, with 10 bases lying between them. CDR1 SEHNR and CDR2 FQNEAQ come from the germline V gene (reference sequence). The CDR3 nucleotides read TGTGCCCTTTCGGGGGCCGGGGAGCTGTTTTTT. Its protein product is CALSGAGELFF.